The clone carrying this T cell receptor beta chain appeared once. Its antigen is unidentified. CDR1 is SGHTA and CDR2 is FQGNSA in the germline V gene. CDR3 length equals 17 residues. J gave up 4 bases and V 5 bases, and 9 bases lay outside the gene matches. The data originate from a study of OX40 agonist ivuxolimab in advanced cancers. The overall study: Partial responses occurred in three patients (one hepatocellular carcinoma, two cutaneous melanoma).

At baseline, cycle 4 day 1, and cycle 7 day 1, blood was sampled. TCRdb's copy holds only in-frame clones and misses some; the assay was immunoSEQ multiplex PCR. Among about 89,000 clones listed, roughly 88% were seen once. Study-wide results and caveats: The mean number of expanded clones was higher in CD8+ T cells than in CD4+. There was clonal expansion of CD4+ and CD8+ blood T cells by week 6 at 0.1 to 3.0 mg/kg.

The source is an adult with an advanced solid tumor such as melanoma, head and neck, liver or kidney cancer. This chain connects TRBV7-2 to TRBJ2-1; 12 bases map to TRBD1. The sample consisted of CD4+ or CD8+ T cells sorted from blood, taken in a trial of the OX40 agonist ivuxolimab. CDR3 bases: TGTGCCAGCAGCCCACCTAGGGACAGGGGGCGTTACAATGAGCAGTTCTTC. Protein sequence: CASSPPRDRGRYNEQFF.